This TCR beta chain is drawn from a study of neurological immune-mediated disorders (dated by TCRdb to about 2019). Concerning the study at large: Of the 35 or so multiple sclerosis patients, around 30 had relapsing-remitting MS and 3 had secondary progressive MS. The study compared peripheral blood TCR-beta repertoires of HTLV-I-associated myelopathy (HAM/TSP) patients, multiple sclerosis patients and healthy controls using UMI-based sequencing. The approximately 110 TCR-beta libraries included longitudinal samples, technical triplicates and paired sorted CD4+ and CD8+ T-cell subsets alongside PBMC samples. The cohort included roughly 71 subjects: about 14 with HAM/TSP, roughly 34 with multiple sclerosis, and approximately 20 healthy controls.

Study-wide conclusions, independent of this receptor: TCR clonal expansion was greatest in HAM/TSP patients and smallest in MS patients, who ranked below even healthy controls. The MS cluster showed no association with clinical or MRI features, and the authors stated that larger cohorts are needed. Repertoires from 18 of 34 MS patients were grouped by phylogenetic analysis into a cluster of related CDR3 sequences, suggesting a possible repertoire-level signature. No identical CDR3 amino acid sequences were found to be shared among expanded clones across subjects, suggesting that TCR-beta repertoires were private in all groups.

Libraries from unsorted PBMCs were made from 2 million PBMCs kept in RNAlater at -80 degrees C until RNA extraction. The multiple sclerosis patients were enrolled in a US clinical protocol that evaluated disease progression with magnetic resonance imaging. PBMCs were separated from peripheral blood using Ficoll-Hypaque density gradient centrifugation and then cryopreserved in liquid nitrogen. cDNA was synthesized by template-switch 5'RACE using a primer carrying a 10-nucleotide random unique molecular identifier by which each TCR transcript was tagged. Every sequencing run covered 15-18 subjects and yielded more than 170 million TCR-beta sequences. Total RNA was extracted with the RNeasy kit. The KAPA Real-time Library Amplification kit was used to amplify TCR-beta VDJ regions with primers for the TCR constant region and the 5'RACE anchor. A first PCR added sample indexes and Illumina adaptors, and a second PCR then raised library yield. The roughly 650 bp TCR product was size-selected on a 2% E-gel SizeSelection system after Ampure bead purification. Before pooling, library quality was assessed on a Bioanalyzer, concentration was determined with Qubit, and library quantification was performed with the Kapa Library Quantification kit. An Illumina HiSeq 2500 sequenced the libraries paired-end 2 x 150 bp. To increase sequence diversity, roughly 25-31% phiX was spiked into each library pool. The study's own analysis went as follows. The UMI-based MiGEC pipeline processed quality-filtered reads and removed over 75% of raw TCR sequences during error correction. IMGT germline references were used for aligning VDJ genes, and each clonotype was defined as a unique CDR3 amino acid sequence together with its V-J genes. Clonal expansion, Shannon diversity and CDR3 relatedness were evaluated with VDJtools (CalcPairwiseDistances, ClusterSamples), while phylogenetic trees were built in CLCbio workbench. A clone was classed as expanded if it had 8 or more unique UMIs, a cutoff based on coefficient-of-variation modelling across technical triplicates. TCRdb reran the public reads through fastp at Q25 and MiXCR, keeping productive beta chains. Each entry merges the rows of one CDR3 protein and shows their most common DNA and genes. Here the V and J calls rest on TCRdb's processing, not on the authors' analysis. The sample has approximately 65,000 distinct CDR3 sequences on record, about 5.2% of them singletons. The ten biggest clones cover around 5.3% of the sample.

This clonotype was seen at least ten times. Its antigen remains unidentified. The input lacks base qualities; no much larger clone sits a single base away. The cysteine opens and the phenylalanine closes a CDR3 of 13 amino acids. Only the CDR3 region is kept as DNA, spanning 39 bases read in frame from base 1. V drops 6 bases and J drops 6 bases, leaving 14 bases in between. CDR1 and CDR2, looked up from the germline V gene, are SGHTA and FQGTGA. The rearrangement joined TRBV7-3 to TRBJ1-1, with a weak D call of TRBD1 (5 bases match). The sequence was collected from a human donor with multiple sclerosis. The donor label of this sample is uncertain. The source material was PBMCs. This receptor has the CDR3 CASREVVGAEAFF. Here is the DNA: TGTGCCAGCAGGGAGGTTGTGGGGGCTGAAGCTTTCTTT.